One sample yielded the 4 T cell receptor beta chains listed below, sequenced in a study of OX40 agonist ivuxolimab in advanced cancers. The assay was immunoSEQ multiplex PCR, and TCRdb's table has in-frame clones only and misses some. The data show under 45,000 clones, 84% seen once. Sequencing was performed on CD4+ or CD8+ T cells sorted from blood, taken in a trial of the OX40 agonist ivuxolimab. Every receptor here comes from an adult with an advanced solid tumor such as melanoma, head and neck, liver or kidney cancer.

V is TRBV27 and J is TRBJ2-7; 8 bases map to TRBD1. Germline assignment: CDR1 MNHEY and CDR2 SMNVEV (reference sequence). This CDR3 comprises 14 residues. V lost 2 bases to trimming and J lost 4 bases; unmatched junction nucleotides: 4. This CDR3 is CASSLAGGRYEQYF. The CDR3 DNA sequence: TGTGCCAGCAGTTTAGCAGGGGGCAGGTACGAGCAGTACTTC.

The chain combines TRBV5-1 with TRBJ2-2, with 9 bases identical to TRBD2. With 0 bases clipped from V and 2 bases from J, the junction kept 11 bases outside the gene matches. CDR1 is SGHRS, CDR2 YFSETQ, per germline. The CDR3 is 19 amino acids. CDR3 in amino acids: CASSLAVERGATNTGELFF. The DNA of the CDR3 is TGCGCCAGCAGCTTGGCGGTGGAGCGGGGGGCCACCAACACCGGGGAGCTGTTTTTT.

In regard to this clone: One end of the junction is discordant with germline, which a read error may explain. This chain connects TRBV27 to TRBJ2-1; the match to TRBD2 covers 9 bases. This CDR3 has 10 residues. Germline V gene data show CDR1 as MNHEY and CDR2 as SMNVEV (reference sequence). CDR3 in DNA: TGTGCCAGCAGTTCGGAGCGGGAGGTCTTC. It specifies CASSSEREVF.

This sequence joins TRBV6-5 and TRBJ2-5; TRBD2 might be the D (6 bases). The J call may be in error: the DNA end matches TRBJ2-7 better. This CDR3 is built from 14 residues. Germline V CDR1 and CDR2: MNHEY, SVGAGI. The CDR3 nucleotides read TGTGCCAGCAGTTGGGGGGACGGGTCCTACGAGCAGTACTTC. Protein product: CASSWGDGSYEQYF.